Following are 6 T cell receptor beta chains from one sample sequenced in a study of blood T cell repertoires in COVID-19. Data came from immunoSEQ multiplex PCR; TCRdb stores just in-frame clones and leaves some out. The sample records 150,000 to 200,000 clones, approximately 79% being singletons. Sequencing used PBMCs or T cells enriched from blood (not recorded which). Source of these receptors: a woman aged 60-75 years with acute COVID-19.

The chain combines TRBV6-2 or TRBV6-3 with TRBJ2-5, with D maybe TRBD2 (6 bases). The germline V gene has CDR1 MNHEY and CDR2 SVGEGT. V lost 8 bases and J lost 5, with 18 bases in between. CDR3 length equals 14 residues. The CDR3, as DNA: TGTGCCAGCCGTTTATACGCGGGGACGGAGACCCAGTACTTC. It codes for CASRLYAGTETQYF.

The chain has TRBV5-1 and TRBJ1-3; D might be TRBD1 (5 bases). This CDR3 contains 15 residues. Germline CDR1 and CDR2: SGHRS and YFSETQ. V lost 3 bases and J lost 0, with 10 bases in between. CDR3 DNA sequence: TGCGCCAGCAGCTCATTAGACAGCTCTGGAAACACCATATATTTT. Translation gives CASSSLDSSGNTIYF.

The chain carries TRBV13 and TRBJ1-6, with 11 bases identical to TRBD1. The CDR3 has 16 residues. With V trimmed by 6 bases and J by 6 bases, 7 bases remained unmatched. In germline, CDR1 is PRHDT, CDR2 FYEKMQ (reference sequence). The chain's CDR3 is CASRRTDRGPNSPLHF. In DNA, the CDR3 is TGTGCCAGCAGGCGGACGGACAGGGGGCCTAATTCACCCCTCCACTTT.

The chain combines TRBV7-2 with TRBJ2-5; D not certain. This CDR3 has 17 residues. With 1 base removed from V and 5 bases from J, the gap between germline ends came to 20 bases. Germline V CDR1 and CDR2: SGHTA, FQGNSA. Written as DNA, the CDR3 is TGTGCCAGCAGCTTAGATCCTCCAGGTGTGAGTCGGGAGACCCAGTACTTC. It yields the protein CASSLDPPGVSRETQYF.

This rearrangement joins TRBV9 to TRBJ1-1, with 10 bases aligning to TRBD1. The germline gives CDR1 SGDLS, CDR2 YYNGEE. V dropped 3 bases and J dropped 1; count of bases not matched to a gene: 9. The CDR3 loop spans 17 amino acids. CDR3 nucleotide sequence: TGTGCCAGCAGCGCAGGGGGGACAGGGGACCGGAACACTGAAGCTTTCTTT. This codes for CASSAGGTGDRNTEAFF.

The V call is TRBV5-1, the J call TRBJ2-2, with D perhaps TRBD2 (6 bases). With 6 bases removed from V and 2 bases from J, the gap between germline ends came to 14 bases. The CDR3 has 15 amino acids. Germline assignment: CDR1 SGHRS and CDR2 YFSETQ. The CDR3 DNA is TGCGCCAGCACCCGGGCCGCGGGAAACACCGGGGAGCTGTTTTTT. This translates into CASTRAAGNTGELFF.